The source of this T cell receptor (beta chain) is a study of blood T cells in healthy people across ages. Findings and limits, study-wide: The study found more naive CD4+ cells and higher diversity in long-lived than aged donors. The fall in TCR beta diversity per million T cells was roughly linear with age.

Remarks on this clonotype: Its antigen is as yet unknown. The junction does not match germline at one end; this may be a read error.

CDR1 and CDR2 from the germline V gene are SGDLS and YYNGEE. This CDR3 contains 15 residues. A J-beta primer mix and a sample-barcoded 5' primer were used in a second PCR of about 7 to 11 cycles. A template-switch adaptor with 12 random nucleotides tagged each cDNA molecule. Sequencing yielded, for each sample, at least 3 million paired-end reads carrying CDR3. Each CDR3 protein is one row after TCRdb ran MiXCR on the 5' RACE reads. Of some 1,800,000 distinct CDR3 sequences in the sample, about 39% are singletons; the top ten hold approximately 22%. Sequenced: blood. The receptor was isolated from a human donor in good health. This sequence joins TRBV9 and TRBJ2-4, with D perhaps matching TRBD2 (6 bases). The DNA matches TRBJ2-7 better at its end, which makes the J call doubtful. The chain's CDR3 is CASSGGDVDSYEQYF. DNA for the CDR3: TGCGCCAGCAGCGGAGGGGACGTAGACTCCTACGAGCAGTACTTC.